Each of the 18 T cell receptor beta chains below was sequenced from the same sample in a study of blood T cell repertoires in COVID-19 (dated by TCRdb to about 2020). The method was the immunoSEQ multiplex PCR assay. Held by TCRdb, this immuneACCESS table contains in-frame sequences only and omits some clones. Under half of the omission traces to an unresolved V gene where checked; the cause of the rest is unknown. The sample table contains approximately 280,000 clones; only one count was recorded for 89% of them. In total, the top ten clones hold around 2.1% of the sample. The sequencing input was peripheral blood. The origin of the receptors is a man between 45 and 60 years old with acute or convalescent COVID-19.

The V call is TRBV11-2, the J call TRBJ1-4; a possible D gene is TRBD1 (6 bases). Germline assignment: CDR1 SGHAT and CDR2 FQNNGV. V dropped 5 bases and J dropped 5 bases, with 12 bases sitting between them. This CDR3 is 14 amino acids long. The CDR3 is CASSPKGGNEKLFF. The CDR3 bases are TGTGCCAGCAGCCCTAAGGGGGGGAATGAAAAACTGTTTTTT.

This clone was observed a few times. The chain carries TRBV7-3 and TRBJ1-2; D ambiguous. Looked up from germline, CDR1 is SGHTA and CDR2 is FQGTGA. V lost 4 bases and J lost 8, with 20 bases in between. The CDR3 loop spans 15 amino acids. This chain's CDR3 is CASSSGAAQWYGYTF. As DNA, the CDR3 is TGTGCCAGCAGCTCAGGAGCGGCACAGTGGTACGGCTACACCTTC.

J is TRBJ1-4 and V is TRBV11-2, with D unresolved. The ends were cut back, 2 bases at V and 7 bases at J, with 17 bases in the middle. The CDR3 length is 16 residues. Germline CDR1 and CDR2: SGHAT and FQNNGV. The DNA of the CDR3 is TGTGCCAGCAGCTTATTCCGGTGGCGGGAAGGTGAAAAACTGTTTTTT. This sequence encodes CASSLFRWREGEKLFF.

This clone was seen only once. This chain uses TRBV6-5 with TRBJ2-3; D gene uncertain. CDR3 length: 16 amino acids. Germline V gene sequence: CDR1 MNHEY, CDR2 SVGAGI. Between the trimmed V and J ends, which lost 0 bases and 0 bases, there was a span of 10 bases. The CDR3 DNA reads TGTGCCAGCAGTTACTCCCTTGTCCGTAGCACAGATACGCAGTATTTT. The encoded protein is CASSYSLVRSTDTQYF.

This clone was seen repeatedly, ten times or more. The chain employs TRBV15 and TRBJ1-5, with 9 bases identical to TRBD1. Germline lookup yields CDR1 LNHNV and CDR2 YYDKDF (reference sequence). Trimming at V came to 2 bases and at J to 5 bases, leaving 4 bases not matched to a gene. This CDR3 has 15 residues. The CDR3 sequence: CATSRWGQGHQPQHF. CDR3 coding DNA: TGTGCCACCAGCAGATGGGGACAGGGTCATCAGCCCCAGCATTTT.

The J gene is TRBJ1-1, the V gene TRBV4-1, with D hard to call. CDR1 and CDR2 (germline): MGHRA, YSYEKL. CDR3 length: 13 residues. V was clipped by 2 bases and J by 7 bases, with 11 bases between them. The CDR3 loop is CASSQLTEVEAFF. Written as DNA, the CDR3 is TGCGCCAGCAGCCAACTTACGGAGGTTGAAGCTTTCTTT.

The J gene is TRBJ1-2, the V gene TRBV6-5; unclear D gene. The CDR3 extends over 14 amino acids. Germline CDR1 reads MNHEY; CDR2 reads SVGAGI. V was shortened by 7 bases and J by 8 bases, with 20 bases between the two germline ends. The CDR3 loop reads CASTPGSSTGGYTF. The CDR3 DNA reads TGTGCCAGCACCCCCGGGTCGTCGACGGGAGGCTACACCTTC.

This clone was recorded once. The chain is built from TRBV2 and TRBJ1-4; 8 bases align to TRBD1. The CDR3 totals 14 residues. The ends lost 7 bases at V and 7 bases at J; junction bases unmatched: 8. Germline CDR1 and CDR2: SNHLY and FYNNEI. This CDR3 reads CASILPGGSEKLFF. In DNA form, the CDR3 reads TGTGCCAGCATTTTACCAGGGGGCAGTGAAAAACTGTTTTTT.

The gene calls are TRBV5-1 and TRBJ1-5; TRBD1 is a possible D gene (6 bases). The CDR3 runs to 16 residues. Germline V gene sequence: CDR1 SGHRS, CDR2 YFSETQ. V shed 0 bases and J shed 6 bases, with 16 bases lying between them. For the CDR3, the DNA is TGCGCCAGCAGCTTGGGGCCCAGGGGTGGGAGTCAGCCCCAGCATTTT. Its translation is CASSLGPRGGSQPQHF.

The V and J genes are TRBV29-1 and TRBJ1-2; 12 nucleotides agree with TRBD1. CDR3 length equals 14 residues. Germline CDR1 reads SQVTM; CDR2 reads ANQGSEA. The V segment lost 6 bases and the J segment 7 bases; nucleotides outside the gene matches: 9. CDR3 DNA sequence: TGCAGCGTAGAAACCGGGACAGGGGGCGGTGGCTACACCTTC. This sequence encodes CSVETGTGGGGYTF. The variable domain in full, with the rest retrieved from reference TRBV29-1 and TRBJ1-2, is SAVISQKPSRDICQRGTSLTIQCQVDSQVTMMFWYRQQPGQSLTLIATANQGSEATYESGFVIDKFPISRPNLTFSTLTVSNMSPEDSSIYLCSVETGTGGGGYTFGSGTRLTVV.

The V and J genes are TRBV18 and TRBJ1-3; TRBD1 matches at 8 bases. V shed 5 bases, J shed 3 bases, and the junction held 9 bases outside the gene matches. Per the germline V gene, CDR1 is KGHSH and CDR2 is LQKENI. This CDR3 has 16 amino acids. The CDR3 loop is CASSNGQGLSGNTIYF. CDR3 DNA sequence: TGTGCCAGCTCAAACGGACAGGGTTTAAGTGGAAACACCATATATTTT.

The chain combines TRBV2 with TRBJ1-5, with 11 bases identical to TRBD1. CDR3 length: 13 amino acids. Trimming took 8 bases from V and 5 from J; bases not matched to a gene: 2. Per germline, CDR1 SNHLY and CDR2 FYNNEI. The CDR3 region is CASGQGADQPQHF. DNA of the CDR3: TGTGCCAGCGGACAGGGGGCCGATCAGCCCCAGCATTTT.

This clone has a single count. The chain uses TRBV19 and TRBJ2-2, with D unclear. V was trimmed by 8 bases and J by 6 bases, leaving 13 bases between them. This CDR3 has 13 residues. CDR1 LNHDA and CDR2 SQIVND come from the germline V gene (reference sequence). This CDR3 reads CASRPRTPGELFF. The CDR3 nucleotides are TGTGCCAGTCGCCCGCGAACCCCCGGGGAGCTGTTTTTT.

This chain links TRBV27 with TRBJ1-1, with D maybe TRBD1 (5 bases). The CDR3 is 15 amino acids. Germline-derived CDR1 and CDR2 are MNHEY and SMNVEV (reference sequence). Trimming left V 5 bases short and J 2 bases short, with 15 bases between. DNA for the CDR3: TGTGCCAGCAGTACGCTGACAGCATTTAACACTGAAGCTTTCTTT. Encoded protein: CASSTLTAFNTEAFF.

J is TRBJ1-1 and V is TRBV27; D might be TRBD1 (6 bases). The CDR3 is 15 amino acids. Trimming took off 5 bases at V and 3 bases at J, with 16 bases between the two ends. Germline CDR1 is MNHEY and CDR2 is SMNVEV (reference sequence). CDR3 in amino acids: CASSPRDTWDTEAFF. The CDR3 DNA is TGTGCCAGCAGTCCAAGGGACACCTGGGACACTGAAGCTTTCTTT.

DNA for the CDR3: TGTGCCAGTACTGGGGGACAGCGCACTGAAGCTTTCTTT. Protein product: CASTGGQRTEAFF. The chain employs TRBV19 and TRBJ1-1, with TRBD1 matching 7 bases. The V segment lost 7 bases and the J segment 4 bases; nucleotides outside the gene matches: 6. In germline, CDR1 is LNHDA, CDR2 SQIVND (reference sequence). The CDR3 has 13 amino acids.

J is TRBJ2-7 and V is TRBV2; 7 positions match TRBD1. The CDR3 length is 15 residues. Germline V lookup: CDR1 SNHLY, CDR2 FYNNEI. The V segment lost 6 bases and the J segment 0 bases; nucleotides outside the gene matches: 8. In DNA, the CDR3 is TGTGCCAGCAGGTCTCAAAGGACAGGCTCCTACGAGCAGTACTTC. Protein product: CASRSQRTGSYEQYF.

CDR3 nucleotides: TGTGCCTGGAGTGTACTTCTTGGGGGGGTCTACGAGCAGTACTTC. Amino acid sequence: CAWSVLLGGVYEQYF. The V gene is TRBV30, the J gene TRBJ2-7; TRBD2 agrees at 7 bases. The CDR3 is 15 residues long. J gave up 3 bases and V 0 bases, and 8 bases lay outside the gene matches. Germline V gene sequence: CDR1 GTSNPN, CDR2 SVGIG (reference sequence).